This TCR beta chain appears in the sequencing data of a study of blood T cell repertoires in COVID-19. About the research overall: PBMCs, B-cell-depleted T cells, or T cells were the source of the cDNA or gDNA that made up the material.

CDR1 is LGHDT, CDR2 YNNKEL, per germline (reference sequence). The germline V and J ends were trimmed by 2 bases and 8 bases, with 18 bases remaining between them. CDR3 length equals 15 residues. Original analysis: Quantification of nucleated cells was approximated via reference gene primer amplification. Only in-frame clones appear in the TCRdb table, and some are missing; sequencing was by immunoSEQ multiplex PCR. D and trimming were read from the DNA, whereas the V and J calls and clone size are those reported in that table. Of tens of thousands of clones in the sample, nearly 90% were seen once. The clonotype originates from a man between 45 and 60 years old with active COVID-19. Sequenced sample: peripheral blood. The chain is built from TRBV3-1 (or the pseudogene TRBV3-2) and TRBJ1-2; D may be TRBD1 (6 bases). CDR3 loop: CASSQRVQGTFGYTF. Here the CDR3 DNA reads TGTGCCAGCAGCCAAAGAGTACAGGGAACTTTCGGCTACACCTTC.